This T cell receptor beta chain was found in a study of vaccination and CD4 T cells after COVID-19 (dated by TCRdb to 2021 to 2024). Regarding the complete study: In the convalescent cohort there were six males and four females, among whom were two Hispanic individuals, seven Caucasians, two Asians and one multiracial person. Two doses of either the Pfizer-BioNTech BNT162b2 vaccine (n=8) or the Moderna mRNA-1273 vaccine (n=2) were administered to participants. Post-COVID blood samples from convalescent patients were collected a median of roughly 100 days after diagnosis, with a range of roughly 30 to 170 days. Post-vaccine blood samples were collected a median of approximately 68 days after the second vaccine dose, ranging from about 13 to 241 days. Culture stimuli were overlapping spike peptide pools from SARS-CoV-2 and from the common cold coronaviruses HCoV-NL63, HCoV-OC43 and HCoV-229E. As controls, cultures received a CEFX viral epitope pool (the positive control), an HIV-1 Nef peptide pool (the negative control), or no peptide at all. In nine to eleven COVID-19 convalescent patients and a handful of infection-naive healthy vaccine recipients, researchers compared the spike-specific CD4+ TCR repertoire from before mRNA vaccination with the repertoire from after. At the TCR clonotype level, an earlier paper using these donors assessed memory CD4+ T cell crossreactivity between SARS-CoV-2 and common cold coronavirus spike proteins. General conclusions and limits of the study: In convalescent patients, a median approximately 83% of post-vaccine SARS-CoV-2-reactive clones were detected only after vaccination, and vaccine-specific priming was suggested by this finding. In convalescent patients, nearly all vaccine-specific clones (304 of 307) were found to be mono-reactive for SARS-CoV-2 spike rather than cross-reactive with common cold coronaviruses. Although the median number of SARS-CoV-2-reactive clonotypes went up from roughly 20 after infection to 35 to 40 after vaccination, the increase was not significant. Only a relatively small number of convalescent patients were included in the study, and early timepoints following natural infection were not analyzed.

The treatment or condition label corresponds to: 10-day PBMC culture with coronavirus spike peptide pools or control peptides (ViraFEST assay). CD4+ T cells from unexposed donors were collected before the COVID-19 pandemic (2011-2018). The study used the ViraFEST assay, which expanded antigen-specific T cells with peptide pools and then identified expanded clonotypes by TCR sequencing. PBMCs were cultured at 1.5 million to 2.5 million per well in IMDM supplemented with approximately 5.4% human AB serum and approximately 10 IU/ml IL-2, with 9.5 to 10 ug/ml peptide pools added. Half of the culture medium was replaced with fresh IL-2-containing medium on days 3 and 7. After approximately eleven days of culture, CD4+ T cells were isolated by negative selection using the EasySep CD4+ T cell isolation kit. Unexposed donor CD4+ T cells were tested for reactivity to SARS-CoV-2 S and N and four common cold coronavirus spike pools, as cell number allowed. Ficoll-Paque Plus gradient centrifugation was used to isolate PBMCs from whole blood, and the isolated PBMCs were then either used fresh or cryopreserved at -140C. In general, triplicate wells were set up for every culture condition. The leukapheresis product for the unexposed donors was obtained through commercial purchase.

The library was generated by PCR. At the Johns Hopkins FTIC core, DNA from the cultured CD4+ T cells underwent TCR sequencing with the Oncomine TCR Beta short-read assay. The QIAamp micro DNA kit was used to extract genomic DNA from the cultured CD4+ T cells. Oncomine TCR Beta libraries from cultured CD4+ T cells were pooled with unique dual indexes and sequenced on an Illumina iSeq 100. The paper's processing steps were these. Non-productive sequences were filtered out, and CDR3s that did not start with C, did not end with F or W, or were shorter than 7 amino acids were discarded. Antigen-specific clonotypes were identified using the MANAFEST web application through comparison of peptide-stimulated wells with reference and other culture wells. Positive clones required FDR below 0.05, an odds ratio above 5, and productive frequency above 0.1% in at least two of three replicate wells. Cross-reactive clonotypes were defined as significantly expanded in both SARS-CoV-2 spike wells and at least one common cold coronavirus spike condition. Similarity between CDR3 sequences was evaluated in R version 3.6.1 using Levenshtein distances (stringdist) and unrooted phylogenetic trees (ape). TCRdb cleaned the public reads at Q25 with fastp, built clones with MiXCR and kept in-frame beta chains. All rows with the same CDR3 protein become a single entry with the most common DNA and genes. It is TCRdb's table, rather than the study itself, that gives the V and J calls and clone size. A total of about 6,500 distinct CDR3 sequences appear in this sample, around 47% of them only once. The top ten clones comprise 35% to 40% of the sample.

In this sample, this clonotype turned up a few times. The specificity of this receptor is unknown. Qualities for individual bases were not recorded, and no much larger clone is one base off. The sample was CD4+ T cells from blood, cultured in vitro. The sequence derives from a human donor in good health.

The DNA sequence is as follows: TGTGCCAGCAGCTTAGCGGCTTTACCGAGGACTAGCGGGATTAGGACCCAGTACTTC. It specifies CASSLAALPRTSGIRTQYF. Recombination connected TRBV7-9 to TRBJ2-5; TRBD2 lines up with 12 middle nucleotides. The CDR3 contains 19 residues, cysteine and phenylalanine counted. Only the CDR3 DNA stays, 57 bases, in frame from base 1. CDR1 is given as SEHNR and CDR2 as FQNEAQ, both from the germline V gene (reference sequence). The junction shows trimming of 0 bases on V and 7 bases on J, and the gene matches do not reach 15 bases of it.